A single sample is the source of the 7 T cell receptor beta chains below, sequenced in a study of T cell changes during pregnancy in multiple sclerosis. Repertoires were generated with immunoSEQ multiplex PCR, while TCRdb's copy carries only in-frame clones and drops some. Found here are around 81,000 clones, 80% to 95% of them singletons; the top ten hold roughly 3.7%. Source: peripheral blood, taken after pregnancy. These receptor sequences come from a female donor in good health, enrolled as a control in a pregnancy study.

This chain links TRBV5-4 with TRBJ1-5; unclear D gene. This CDR3 contains 12 residues. Germline-derived CDR1 and CDR2 are SGHNT and YYREEE (reference sequence). The V end was cut by 4 bases, the J end by 6 bases, with 8 bases between. The CDR3 region has the DNA TGTGCCAGCAGCCAACCAGGTCAGCCCCAGCATTTT. Translation gives CASSQPGQPQHF. Full variable domain (remainder filled in from reference TRBV5-4 and TRBJ1-5): ETGVTQSPTHLIKTRGQQVTLRCSSQSGHNTVSWYQQALGQGPQFIFQYYREEENGRGNFPPRFSGLQFPNYSSELNVNALELDDSALYLCASSQPGQPQHFGDGTRLSIL.

The chain uses TRBV6-5 and TRBJ2-1; weak D call: TRBD1 (5 bases). With 4 bases removed from V and 6 bases from J, the gap between germline ends came to 19 bases. Germline V gene data show CDR1 as MNHEY and CDR2 as SVGAGI. This CDR3 is 16 amino acids long. CDR3: CASSFNTGRYGNEQFF. CDR3 nucleotides: TGTGCCAGCAGTTTCAATACAGGACGATACGGCAATGAGCAGTTCTTC.

This chain connects TRBV10-1 to TRBJ2-3; maybe TRBD1 (5 bases). Trimming took off 10 bases at V and 5 bases at J, with 16 bases between the two ends. The CDR3 is made up of 13 amino acids. The germline CDR1 and CDR2 sequences are WNHNN and SYGVQD (reference sequence). In nucleotides, the CDR3 is TGCGCCACCAACCCTTCAAGGGGAGATACGCAGTATTTT. Amino acids: CATNPSRGDTQYF.

V is TRBV19 and J is TRBJ1-4; no firm D call. This CDR3 is built from 14 residues. Germline CDR1 is LNHDA and CDR2 is SQIVND (reference sequence). The V end lost 6 bases, the J end lost 3 bases, and 11 bases lay between the germline ends. CDR3 residues: CASRSDTSNEKLFF. DNA of the CDR3: TGTGCCAGTAGATCCGACACTTCTAATGAAAAACTGTTTTTT.

The chain carries TRBV27 and TRBJ2-3, with TRBD2 identical over 11 bases. CDR3 size: 20 residues. The germline gives CDR1 MNHEY, CDR2 SMNVEV (reference sequence). J was trimmed by 0 bases and V by 6 bases; bases with no gene match: 17. CDR3 bases: TGTGCCAGCAGAACCTACCGGGGGGGTAGCGGGGGGGCCAGCACAGATACGCAGTATTTT. As protein: CASRTYRGGSGGASTDTQYF.

This chain uses TRBV28 with TRBJ1-6; D may be TRBD1 (5 bases). V dropped 8 bases and J dropped 3 bases, with 11 bases sitting between them. This CDR3 spans 14 amino acids. From germline, CDR1 is MDHEN and CDR2 SYDVKM. Here the CDR3 DNA reads TGTGCCAGCTCCCTAGGGGACTATAATTCACCCCTCCACTTT. As protein: CASSLGDYNSPLHF.

The chain is built from TRBV5-1 and TRBJ1-2, with a tentative D call TRBD1 (6 bases). Germline V gene data show CDR1 as SGHRS and CDR2 as YFSETQ. Deletions cut 2 bases from V and 4 bases from J, with 9 bases between. CDR3 length: 13 amino acids. CDR3 region: CASSFLDSYGYTF. Here the CDR3 DNA reads TGCGCCAGCAGCTTTCTGGACAGCTATGGCTACACCTTC. Full variable domain (missing parts from reference TRBV5-1 and TRBJ1-2): KAGVTQTPRYLIKTRGQQVTLSCSPISGHRSVSWYQQTPGQGLQFLFEYFSETQRNKGNFPGRFSGRQFSNSRSEMNVSTLELGDSALYLCASSFLDSYGYTFGSGTRLTVV.